A single sample is the source of the 31 T cell receptor beta chains below, sequenced in a study of early T cells in non-severe SARS-CoV-2 infection. TCRdb processed the 5' RACE reads anew with MiXCR; each CDR3 protein has one entry. The profile shows 97,000 or so distinct CDR3 sequences, approximately 10% of them singletons. Specimen: whole blood, collected at baseline. The receptor source for this set is an adult who was a healthcare worker with PCR-confirmed SARS-CoV-2 infection or an uninfected control (not recorded which).

This clonotype was counted only a few times. The chain joins TRBV20-1 to TRBJ2-1, with TRBD1 identical over 9 bases. Germline CDR1 and CDR2: DFQATT and SNEGSKA (reference sequence). With V trimmed by 3 bases and J by 5 bases, 11 bases remained unmatched. The CDR3 sequence is 16 residues long. CDR3 in amino acids: CSASDTGTGKDNEQFF. The CDR3 coding sequence is TGCAGTGCTAGCGATACCGGGACAGGGAAAGACAATGAGCAGTTCTTC.

This clonotype has a count of ten or more. The J gene is TRBJ2-3, the V gene TRBV7-9; D unresolved. Trimming left V 7 bases short and J 0 bases short, with 11 bases between. This CDR3 region has 14 residues. Germline CDR1 and CDR2: SEHNR and FQNEAQ (reference sequence). CDR3 in DNA: TGTGCCAGCACCGGTCCCGGGAGCACAGATACGCAGTATTTT. This gives the protein CASTGPGSTDTQYF.

This clonotype was seen many times. The chain joins TRBV10-2 to TRBJ2-1; 7 positions match TRBD2. Germline values: CDR1 WSHSY, CDR2 SAAADI. This CDR3 comprises 14 residues. V lost 3 bases and J lost 3; bases outside the gene matches: 2. CDR3 loop: CASSETSDYNEQFF. CDR3 coding DNA: TGCGCCAGCAGTGAAACTAGCGACTACAATGAGCAGTTCTTC.

This clonotype was counted only a few times. This sequence joins TRBV7-3 and TRBJ2-6; D is unclear. Germline CDR1 SGHTA, CDR2 FQGTGA. Trimming pared 5 bases from V and 11 bases from J, leaving 13 bases between. The CDR3 consists of 13 residues. CDR3 loop: CASSRDPRDVLTF. DNA for the CDR3: TGTGCCAGCAGCCGTGACCCGAGAGACGTCCTGACTTTC.

With regard to this clonotype: The junction departs from the called germline gene at one end, perhaps through a read error. This chain joins TRBV7-2 and TRBJ2-1; TRBD2 is a possible D gene (5 bases). CDR3 length equals 14 residues. Germline V lookup: CDR1 SGHTA, CDR2 FQGNSA. The CDR3: CASSLRVTYNERFF. As DNA, the CDR3 is TGTGCCAGCAGCCTGCGGGTAACCTACAATGAGCGGTTCTTC.

J is TRBJ2-7 and V is TRBV10-3; a possible D gene is TRBD1 (6 bases). Trimming took 8 bases from V and 0 from J, leaving 26 bases between them. Per germline, CDR1 ENHRY and CDR2 SYGVKD. The CDR3 length is 18 residues. This CDR3 reads CAIGRERPGTQSSYEQYF. DNA for the CDR3: TGTGCCATCGGCCGGGAAAGGCCTGGGACACAAAGCTCCTACGAGCAGTACTTC.

This clonotype was detected a few times. This CDR3 is CATQQGLAVILYNEQFF. The CDR3 nucleotides are TGTGCCACCCAGCAGGGACTAGCGGTTATCCTTTACAATGAGCAGTTCTTC. The chain uses TRBV15 and TRBJ2-1; the match to TRBD2 covers 11 bases. Germline CDR1 reads LNHNV; CDR2 reads YYDKDF (reference sequence). V shed 8 bases, J shed 4 bases, and the junction held 13 bases outside the gene matches. This CDR3 is 17 amino acids long.

The J gene is TRBJ2-2, the V gene TRBV29-1, with D possibly TRBD1 on 6 matching bases. V was trimmed by 4 bases and J by 2 bases, leaving 11 bases between them. This CDR3 region has 14 residues. Germline V lookup: CDR1 SQVTM, CDR2 ANQGSEA. The CDR3 loop is CSVADSTNTGELFF. The CDR3 bases are TGCAGCGTTGCGGACAGCACAAACACCGGGGAGCTGTTTTTT.

The chain recombines TRBV20-1 with TRBJ1-5, with TRBD1 identical over 11 bases. V shed 3 bases and J 11 bases; nucleotides not matched to a gene: 3. Germline CDR1 and CDR2: DFQATT and SNEGSKA (reference sequence). This CDR3 contains 12 residues. CDR3 DNA sequence: TGCAGTGCTAGGGGACAGGGGGAGGCCCAGCATTTT. It specifies CSARGQGEAQHF.

The chain recombines TRBV11-1 with TRBJ2-7; 12 bases are a match to TRBD2. Germline V CDR1 and CDR2: SGHAT, FQDESV (reference sequence). V shed 3 bases, J shed 3 bases, and the junction held 6 bases outside the gene matches. CDR3 length equals 16 residues. The DNA for the CDR3 is TGTGCCAGCAGCTTTAGGACTAGCGGGGTCATCTACGAGCAGTACTTC. It translates to CASSFRTSGVIYEQYF.

This chain links TRBV2 with TRBJ2-2; D is possibly TRBD2 (5 bases). CDR1 and CDR2 (germline): SNHLY, FYNNEI. The CDR3 contains 15 residues. The germline V and J ends were trimmed by 2 bases and 3 bases, with 10 bases remaining between them. The CDR3 spells CASSERSADTGELFF. Here the CDR3 DNA reads TGTGCCAGCAGTGAAAGGTCAGCGGACACCGGGGAGCTGTTTTTT.

This clonotype has more than one count but fewer than ten. The chain uses TRBV7-6 and TRBJ2-7; D unresolved. The CDR3 has 14 amino acids. Germline V lookup: CDR1 SGHVS, CDR2 FNYEAQ. Trimming stripped 7 bases from V and 0 bases from J, with 13 bases between. DNA for the CDR3: TGTGCCAGCATCCCCCGGGTTAACTCCTACGAGCAGTACTTC. Residues: CASIPRVNSYEQYF.

V usage is TRBV7-2 and J usage is TRBJ1-5; D is ambiguous. Looked up from germline, CDR1 is SGHTA and CDR2 is FQGNSA. This CDR3 has 14 amino acids. Trimming cost V 0 bases and J 7 bases, with 10 bases left between them. The CDR3 nucleotides are TGTGCCAGCAGCTTAGCTGCGGACCCACAGCCCCAGCATTTT. It specifies CASSLAADPQPQHF.

The chain joins TRBV7-2 to TRBJ2-7; D is possibly TRBD2 (6 bases). V was pared by 3 bases and J by 3 bases, with 9 bases between. The length of the CDR3 is 13 residues. From germline, CDR1 is SGHTA and CDR2 FQGNSA. CDR3 DNA: TGTGCCAGCAGCTTTCAGGGAGGCTACGAGCAGTACTTC. Its translation: CASSFQGGYEQYF.

This clonotype was counted ten times or more. The chain couples TRBV7-8 to TRBJ1-5; 8 nucleotides align to TRBD1. The CDR3 length is 16 residues. CDR1 SGHVS and CDR2 FQNEAQ come from the germline V gene. Germline trimming cut 4 bases from V and 11 bases from J; bases unmatched to any gene: 16. The CDR3 nucleotides read TGTGCCAGCAGCTCGAATCGGGGACAGGCGGTGAGAGCCCAGCATTTT. Protein product: CASSSNRGQAVRAQHF. Full variable domain (missing parts from reference TRBV7-8 and TRBJ1-5): GAGVSQSPRYKVAKRGQDVALRCDPISGHVSLFWYQQALGQGPEFLTYFQNEAQLDKSGLPSDRFFAERPEGSVSTLKIQRTQQEDSAVYLCASSSNRGQAVRAQHFGDGTRLSIL.

Worth noting for this clonotype: Given a much more abundant clone one base away, this may be a read error. This chain connects TRBV2 to TRBJ2-4; tentatively, D is TRBD2 (5 bases). Per the germline V gene, CDR1 is SNHLY and CDR2 is FYNNEI. The CDR3 is 13 amino acids. V gave up 6 bases and J gave up 8 bases, with 14 bases separating them. The CDR3 here is CASRYDGVDIQYF. The CDR3 DNA follows: TGTGCCAGCAGATACGACGGGGTTGACATTCAGTACTTC.

V gene TRBV11-1 combines with J gene TRBJ2-1; D is tentatively TRBD1 or TRBD2 (5 bases each). The germline V gene has CDR1 SGHAT and CDR2 FQDESV (reference sequence). The V gene lost 3 bases and the J gene lost 8 bases, with 11 bases spanning the gap. The CDR3 runs to 13 residues. CDR3 DNA: TGTGCCAGCAGCTTGGGACCTCGGGATGAGCAGTTCTTC. This encodes CASSLGPRDEQFF.

This clonotype came up a few times. The rearrangement joins TRBV23-1 to TRBJ2-2, with D perhaps TRBD1 (6 bases). TRBV23-1 has ORF status, its function being uncertain. The CDR3 contains 18 residues. The V and J ends lost 3 bases and 2 bases respectively, with 19 bases between them. CDR3 loop: CASSHPGTPKLNTGELFF. CDR3 nucleotide sequence: TGCGCCAGCAGTCACCCCGGGACACCGAAGTTAAACACCGGGGAGCTGTTTTTT.

The chain uses TRBV24-1 and TRBJ2-3; D unclear. V was pared by 3 bases and J by 2 bases, with 17 bases between. This CDR3 is built from 17 residues. CDR1 KGHDR and CDR2 SFDVKD come from the germline V gene. The DNA for the CDR3 is TGTGCCACCAGTGATGCACCTCGCAGGTCCTTCACAGATACGCAGTATTTT. It is translated as CATSDAPRRSFTDTQYF.

About this clonotype itself: A read error may account for a junction end that differs from germline. This chain links TRBV7-2 with TRBJ2-7; D is undetermined. This CDR3 has 11 amino acids. Germline CDR1 SGHTA, CDR2 FQGNSA. The CDR3 nucleotides are TGTGTCAGCAGCCGCACCAGCGAGCAGTACTTC. It codes for CVSSRTSEQYF.

The CDR3, as DNA: TGTGCCAGCAGCTTAGTTCCCCCCCTATTTCTCTACGAGCAGTACTTC. Translating it yields CASSLVPPLFLYEQYF. The rearrangement uses TRBV11-2 and TRBJ2-7; D unclear. Germline loops: CDR1 SGHAT, CDR2 FQNNGV. The CDR3 extends over 16 amino acids. The V end was cut by 1 base, the J end by 3 bases, with 16 bases between. The variable domain in full, with the rest retrieved from reference TRBV11-2 and TRBJ2-7, is EAGVAQSPRYKIIEKRQSVAFWCNPISGHATLYWYQQILGQGPKLLIQFQNNGVVDDSQLPKDRFSAERLKGVDSTLKIQPAKLEDSAVYLCASSLVPPLFLYEQYFGPGTRLTVT.

The J gene is TRBJ2-1, the V gene TRBV20-1, with 7 bases aligning to TRBD2. Losses at the gene ends were 0 bases for V and 8 bases for J; bases not matched to a gene: 13. The CDR3 totals 16 residues. Germline V CDR1 and CDR2: DFQATT, SNEGSKA (reference sequence). The CDR3 region has the DNA TGCAGTGCTAGAGATCTTCAGACTAGCAAGCTTGATGAGCAGTTCTTC. It is translated as CSARDLQTSKLDEQFF.

This clonotype was detected ten times or more. This rearrangement joins TRBV7-9 to TRBJ1-1; weak D call: TRBD1 (5 bases). V was shortened by 5 bases and J by 1 base, with 11 bases between the two germline ends. This CDR3 has 14 amino acids. Germline CDR1 and CDR2: SEHNR and FQNEAQ (reference sequence). The CDR3 loop is CASSVGPSNTEAFF. DNA for the CDR3: TGTGCCAGCAGCGTGGGACCGTCGAACACTGAAGCTTTCTTT.

The chain links TRBV7-9 to TRBJ1-3; D is uncertain. The CDR3 has 15 amino acids. V was clipped by 2 bases and J by 4 bases, with 12 bases between them. CDR1 is SEHNR and CDR2 is FQNEAQ in the germline V gene (reference sequence). The CDR3 nucleotides read TGTGCCAGCAGCTTATCCGCCGTGGGAGGAAACACCATATATTTT. Its translation: CASSLSAVGGNTIYF.

The chain uses TRBV5-4 and TRBJ2-2; TRBD2 might be the D (5 bases). This CDR3 spans 16 amino acids. CDR1 is SGHNT, CDR2 YYREEE, per germline (reference sequence). The V and J ends lost 7 bases and 4 bases respectively, with 20 bases between them. The CDR3 loop is CASAPSSARGTGELFF. The CDR3 DNA reads as TGTGCCAGCGCCCCCTCGTCGGCCCGGGGCACCGGGGAGCTGTTTTTT.

Many counts were recorded for this clonotype. The chain uses TRBV5-5 and TRBJ2-1; TRBD2 agrees at 11 bases. Losses at the gene ends were 2 bases for V and 7 bases for J; bases not matched to a gene: 5. Germline V gene sequence: CDR1 SGHKS, CDR2 YYEKEE (reference sequence). CDR3 length: 15 amino acids. CDR3 region: CASSFMPSGGNEQFF. CDR3 nucleotide sequence: TGTGCCAGCAGCTTCATGCCTAGCGGGGGGAATGAGCAGTTCTTC.

In its sample, this clonotype was seen many times. This chain uses TRBV7-9 with TRBJ2-3, with a possible D match to TRBD1 (5 bases). This CDR3 contains 15 residues. Germline values: CDR1 SEHNR, CDR2 FQNEAQ (reference sequence). The V end was cut by 5 bases, the J end by 0 bases, with 12 bases between. The chain's CDR3 is CASSRDSDSTDTQYF. DNA of the CDR3: TGTGCCAGCAGCCGCGACAGCGATAGCACAGATACGCAGTATTTT.

This clonotype came up once. This chain joins TRBV12-3 or TRBV12-4 and TRBJ2-1; 7 positions match TRBD1. The length of the CDR3 is 15 residues. Trimming cost V 7 bases and J 1 base; bases outside gene matches: 7. The CDR3 nucleotides read TGTGCCAGCATGAAAAACAGGGGTTCCTACAATGAGCAGTTCTTC. It codes for CASMKNRGSYNEQFF.

This clonotype was seen a handful of times. The chain uses TRBV29-1 and TRBJ1-2, with 7 bases fitting TRBD1. The J segment lost 3 bases and the V segment lost 4 bases, leaving 2 bases of the junction unmatched. Germline assignment: CDR1 SQVTM and CDR2 ANQGSEA. This CDR3 is 12 amino acids long. Here the CDR3 DNA reads TGCAGCGTTGCTCAGGGGGACTATGGCTACACCTTC. It is translated as CSVAQGDYGYTF.

The gene calls are TRBV7-6 and TRBJ2-3; a weak D match, TRBD1 (5 bases). The CDR3 runs 16 residues. Germline CDR1 SGHVS, CDR2 FNYEAQ. V dropped 3 bases and J dropped 4 bases, with 17 bases sitting between them. The CDR3 nucleotides read TGTGCCAGCAGCTTGGGGCTAATAGGGGCTTCAGATACGCAGTATTTT. Amino acid sequence: CASSLGLIGASDTQYF.

V usage is TRBV6-5 and J usage is TRBJ2-7, with D possibly matching TRBD1 (6 bases). CDR1 MNHEY and CDR2 SVGAGI come from the germline V gene. The CDR3 extends over 16 amino acids. The V end lost 5 bases, the J end lost 5 bases, and 22 bases lay between the germline ends. CDR3 residues: CASSGGLASAPHEQYF. CDR3 DNA sequence: TGTGCCAGCAGTGGGGGCCTCGCGAGTGCCCCACACGAGCAGTACTTC.